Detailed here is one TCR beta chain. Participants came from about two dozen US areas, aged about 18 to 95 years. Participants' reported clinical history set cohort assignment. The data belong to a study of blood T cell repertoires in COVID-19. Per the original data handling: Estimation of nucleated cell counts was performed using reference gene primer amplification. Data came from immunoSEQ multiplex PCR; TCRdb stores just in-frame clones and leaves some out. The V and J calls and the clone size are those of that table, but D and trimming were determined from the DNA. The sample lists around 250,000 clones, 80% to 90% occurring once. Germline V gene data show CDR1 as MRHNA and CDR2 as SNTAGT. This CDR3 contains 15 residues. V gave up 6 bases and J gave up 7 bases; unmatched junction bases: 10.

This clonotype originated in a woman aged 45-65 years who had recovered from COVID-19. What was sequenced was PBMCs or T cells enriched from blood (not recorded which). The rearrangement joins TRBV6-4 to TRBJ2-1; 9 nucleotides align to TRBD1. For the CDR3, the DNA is TGTGCCAGCAGCAACGACAGGGGGGATCTAAATGAGCAGTTCTTC. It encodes CASSNDRGDLNEQFF.